This TCR beta chain is drawn from a study of beta chain features in type 1 diabetes (dated by TCRdb to 2017 to 2018). Regarding the complete study: Mean age, gender distribution, total cell number and subset yield were not different between patients and healthy donors. Across all samples, approximately 100 million sorted cells were examined, and cell number per subset correlated strongly with RNA yield. The study compared TCRB repertoires of sorted circulating CD4+ T cell subsets between recently diagnosed type 1 diabetes patients and matched healthy donors. Naive and central memory subsets were obtained from all 30 or so donors, but regulatory and stem cell-like memory subsets were isolated from only 8 patients and roughly eight healthy donors. Study-level results and caveats: A moderate but significant shortening of TCRB CDR3 length was observed in type 1 diabetes patients in all four CD4+ subsets. PCR might favor shorter templates, but patient and control samples were amplified and corrected together, so any skew would affect both groups equally. Naive, central memory and regulatory TCRB repertoires appeared to be more alike among patients than among healthy donors. Because cDNA was sequenced instead of genomic DNA, activated cells with high expression could be over-represented, although the groups did not differ in activation or CD3 levels. Because the HLA sub-analyses included only small numbers of individuals, any influence of HLA type on TCRB rearrangement was left unresolved. Patients with type 1 diabetes made fewer insertions and deleted more nucleotides at VDJ recombination sites, implying thymic rearrangement abnormalities.

From each donor, a single peripheral blood sample of approximately 110 mL on average was drawn into heparinised tubes. A BD FACSAria II and a panel including CD45RO, CCR7, CD25, CD127, CD95 and CD27 were used to sort naive, central memory, regulatory and stem cell-like memory CD4+ T cells. Every sorted population had a purity above 95%. PBMCs were isolated right away by Lymphoprep density gradient centrifugation and were stained directly, without culture. So that batch effects would be minimized, each experiment stained and sorted samples in pairs, pairing one healthy donor with one patient. The entire isolated RNA was reverse transcribed using the High Capacity cDNA Reverse Transcription Kit, and thus expressed TCRB transcripts were sequenced. Deep immunoSEQ sequencing was applied to naive, central memory and regulatory T cell samples, giving an average of about 3.7 million total reads per sample. Sorted cells were lysed in RLT buffer and RNA was extracted with DNase-treated RNeasy Micro or Mini kits, depending on cell number. Each cell subset was processed on its own to prevent cross-contamination, while patient and healthy donor samples were processed together. Using the immunoSEQ multiplex PCR, TCRB sequences were amplified from cDNA into 87-bp fragments spanning the CDR3 region. Sequencing of the amplicons was done on the Illumina HiSeq platform. As for the authors' bioinformatics: PCR bias was computationally corrected using synthetic template baselines, reads within Hamming distance 2 were collapsed, and singletons that could not be merged were discarded. By aligning reads against IMGT, V, D and J genes, CDR3 length, and insertions or deletions at six rearrangement sites were assigned. Clonotype counts were normalized to sorted cell number within each subset before computing true diversity and Gini coefficients with the tcR R package. The overlap coefficient, calculated on TCRB nucleotide sequences, was used to measure repertoire sharing. Out-of-frame TCRB sequences from naive cells were analyzed to stand in for the pre-selection repertoire. Sourced from immuneACCESS, this table was stored by TCRdb with only in-frame sequences that have V and J called. A share of the clones is absent; for the studies checked, an unresolved V gene accounts for under half, and the remainder has no known explanation. That table furnishes V, J and clone size, whereas the DNA furnished D and trimming. For this sample there are 350,000 to 450,000 clones; roughly 15% appear just once. Clones ranked in the top ten supply approximately 0.019% of the sample.

CDR1 and CDR2, per the germline V gene, are LGHNA and YNFKEQ. At the junction V is shortened by 0 bases and J by 3 bases, with 15 bases in between. The cysteine opens and the phenylalanine closes a CDR3 of 16 amino acids. The read is trimmed to its CDR3 DNA, 48 bases read in frame from base 1. This clone turned up a few times. Its antigen target is currently unknown. Base qualities were left out, and no much larger clone turns up one base away. This clonotype was obtained from a woman aged 18-30 years in good health. The rearrangement joined TRBV4-2 to TRBJ2-7, with an unclear D gene assignment. Sequenced sample: naive CD4+ T cells from blood. The cell subset or site label, as the study defines it: true naive CD4+ T cells. The sequence in DNA is TGTGCCAGCAGCCAAGACGAGAATAGTATAAGCTACGAGCAGTACTTC. Its translation is CASSQDENSISYEQYF.